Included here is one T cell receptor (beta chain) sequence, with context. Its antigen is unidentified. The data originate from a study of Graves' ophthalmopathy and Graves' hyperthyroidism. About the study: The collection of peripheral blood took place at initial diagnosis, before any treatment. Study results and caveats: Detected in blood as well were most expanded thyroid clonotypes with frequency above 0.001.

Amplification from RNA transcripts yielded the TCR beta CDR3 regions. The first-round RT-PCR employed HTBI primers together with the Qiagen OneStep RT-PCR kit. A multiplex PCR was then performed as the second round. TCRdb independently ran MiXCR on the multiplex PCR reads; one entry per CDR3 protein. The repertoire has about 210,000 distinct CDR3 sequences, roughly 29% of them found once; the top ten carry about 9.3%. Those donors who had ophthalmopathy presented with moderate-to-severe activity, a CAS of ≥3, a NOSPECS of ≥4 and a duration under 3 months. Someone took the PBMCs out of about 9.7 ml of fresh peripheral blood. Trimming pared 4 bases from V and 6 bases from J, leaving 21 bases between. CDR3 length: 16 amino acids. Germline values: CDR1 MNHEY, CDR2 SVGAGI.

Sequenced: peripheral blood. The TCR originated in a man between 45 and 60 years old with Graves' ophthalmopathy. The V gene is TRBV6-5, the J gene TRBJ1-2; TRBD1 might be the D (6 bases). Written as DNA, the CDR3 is TGTGCCAGCAGTTCCATGGACAGTCGAGACATAGATGGCTACACCTTC. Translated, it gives CASSSMDSRDIDGYTF.